This T cell receptor (beta chain) was sequenced during a study of cytotoxic CD8 clonotypes in ibrutinib-treated CLL. About this clone itself: Its target is not known.

Data came from immunoSEQ multiplex PCR; TCRdb stores just in-frame clones and leaves some out. The sample holds about 72,000 clones, roughly two thirds seen once. Germline CDR1 MNHNS, CDR2 SASEGT. CDR3 length: 13 amino acids. V lost 0 bases and J lost 7, with 7 bases in between. Study-level points and caveats: Baseline clonality, higher than in age-matched healthy donors, tracked circulating CD8+ T-cell counts. Public clonotypes were seen rarely and were contracted or stable on treatment.

The receptor was isolated from a human donor with chronic lymphocytic leukemia. This chain uses TRBV6-1 with TRBJ1-5; no firm D call. The specimen was PBMCs, collected after 12 months of ibrutinib treatment. This CDR3 reads CASSEAGMQPQHF. The CDR3 DNA follows: TGTGCCAGCAGTGAAGCAGGGATGCAGCCCCAGCATTTT.